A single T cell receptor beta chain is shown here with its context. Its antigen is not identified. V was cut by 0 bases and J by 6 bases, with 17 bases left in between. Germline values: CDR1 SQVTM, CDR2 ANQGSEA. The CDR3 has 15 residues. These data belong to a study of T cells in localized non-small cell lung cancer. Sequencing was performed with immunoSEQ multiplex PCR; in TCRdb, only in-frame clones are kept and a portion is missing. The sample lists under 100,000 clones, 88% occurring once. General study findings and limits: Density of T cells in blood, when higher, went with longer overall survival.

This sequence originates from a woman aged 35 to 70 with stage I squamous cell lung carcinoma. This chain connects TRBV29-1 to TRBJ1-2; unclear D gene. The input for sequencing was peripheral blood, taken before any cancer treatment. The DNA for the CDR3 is TGCAGCGTTGAAGATCGAGTAGGAGGACGTAATGGCTACACCTTC. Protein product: CSVEDRVGGRNGYTF. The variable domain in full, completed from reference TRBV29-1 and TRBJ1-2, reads SAVISQKPSRDICQRGTSLTIQCQVDSQVTMMFWYRQQPGQSLTLIATANQGSEATYESGFVIDKFPISRPNLTFSTLTVSNMSPEDSSIYLCSVEDRVGGRNGYTFGSGTRLTVV.